Listed here are 9 T cell receptor beta chains from one sample, sequenced in a study of blood T cell repertoires in COVID-19. Assay: immunoSEQ multiplex PCR; the TCRdb copy retains only in-frame clones and omits some. The table lists around 180,000 clones, roughly 86% of them singletons. Sequencing was done on a sample of peripheral blood. All receptors derive from a woman aged 25 to 45 with active or convalescent COVID-19.

The CDR3 DNA sequence: TGTGCCAGCAGCGTAGCTACCTGGTCGGCTAACTATGGCTACACCTTC. It codes for CASSVATWSANYGYTF. The gene calls are TRBV9 and TRBJ1-2; unclear D gene. The CDR3 spans 16 residues. Germline V gene data show CDR1 as SGDLS and CDR2 as YYNGEE. V gave up 0 bases and J gave up 0 bases, with 12 bases separating them.

The chain joins TRBV18 to TRBJ2-5; possible D gene TRBD2, 6 bases. Germline V CDR1 and CDR2: KGHSH, LQKENI. V lost 1 base and J lost 5, with 11 bases in between. This CDR3 is built from 14 residues. The CDR3 DNA reads as TGTGCCAGCTCACCACGAACTAGCACCGAGACCCAGTACTTC. The encoded protein is CASSPRTSTETQYF.

This chain connects TRBV5-4 to TRBJ1-2, with D uncertain. The V end lost 4 bases, the J end lost 1 base, and 8 bases lay between the germline ends. The CDR3 loop spans 13 amino acids. Germline CDR1 SGHNT, CDR2 YYREEE (reference sequence). The CDR3 is CASSGGVNYGYTF. CDR3 in DNA: TGTGCCAGCAGCGGCGGGGTTAACTATGGCTACACCTTC. Together with reference TRBV5-4 and TRBJ1-2, the CDR3 gives the full variable domain: ETGVTQSPTHLIKTRGQQVTLRCSSQSGHNTVSWYQQALGQGPQFIFQYYREEENGRGNFPPRFSGLQFPNYSSELNVNALELDDSALYLCASSGGVNYGYTFGSGTRLTVV.

The V and J genes are TRBV7-9 and TRBJ1-4; D unclear. Germline V lookup: CDR1 SEHNR, CDR2 FQNEAQ (reference sequence). This CDR3 contains 14 residues. The V end lost 5 bases, the J end lost 7 bases, and 14 bases lay between the germline ends. CDR3 sequence (DNA): TGTGCCAGCAGCCAACGTGATGGGAGTGAAAAACTGTTTTTT. This gives the protein CASSQRDGSEKLFF. The variable domain in full, completed from reference TRBV7-9 and TRBJ1-4, reads DTGVSQNPRHKITKRGQNVTFRCDPISEHNRLYWYRQTLGQGPEFLTYFQNEAQLEKSRLLSDRFSAERPKGSFSTLEIQRTEQGDSAMYLCASSQRDGSEKLFFGSGTQLSVL.

This rearrangement joins TRBV7-9 to TRBJ2-5, with 10 bases identical to TRBD2. CDR1 is SEHNR and CDR2 is FQNEAQ in the germline V gene (reference sequence). The CDR3 extends over 17 amino acids. The V and J ends lost 2 bases and 1 base, in that order; junction bases with no gene match: 7. CDR3: CASSLPRLAGLQETQYF. The CDR3 bases are TGTGCCAGCAGCTTACCCCGACTAGCGGGCCTCCAAGAGACCCAGTACTTC.

The chain combines TRBV7-9 with TRBJ2-1; TRBD2 matches 7 bases. The trim removed 3 bases at V and 10 bases at J, leaving 15 bases unmatched. In germline, CDR1 is SEHNR, CDR2 FQNEAQ (reference sequence). The CDR3 loop spans 16 amino acids. As DNA, the CDR3 is TGTGCCAGCAGCTTCGTCCCGGGACTAACCCGGAGCGAGCAGTTCTTC. The encoded protein is CASSFVPGLTRSEQFF.

This chain joins TRBV4-2 and TRBJ2-1; 11 nucleotides agree with TRBD2. The germline CDR1 and CDR2 sequences are LGHNA and YNFKEQ. J lost 6 bases, V lost 5 bases, and 12 bases had no gene match. The CDR3 is 17 amino acids. The CDR3 nucleotides read TGTGCCAGCAGCAACACCCGGACTAGCGGGTTATTCAATGAGCAGTTCTTC. Protein product: CASSNTRTSGLFNEQFF.

The rearrangement joins TRBV27 to TRBJ1-2, with 11 bases aligning to TRBD1. The germline V gene has CDR1 MNHEY and CDR2 SMNVEV (reference sequence). The CDR3 runs to 14 residues. Trimming removed 5 bases from V and 4 bases from J; junction bases left unmatched: 3. In DNA, the CDR3 is TGTGCCAGCAGTCCGGGACAGGGGGGCTATGGCTACACCTTC. Translation gives CASSPGQGGYGYTF.

This clone occurred once. The V and J genes are TRBV27 and TRBJ1-6, with TRBD1 identical over 7 bases. Per germline, CDR1 MNHEY and CDR2 SMNVEV (reference sequence). The J segment lost 10 bases and the V segment lost 7 bases, leaving 7 bases of the junction unmatched. The CDR3 has 13 residues. DNA for the CDR3: TGTGCCAGCACCACAGGGGCGGGATCACCCCTCCACTTT. Protein: CASTTGAGSPLHF.